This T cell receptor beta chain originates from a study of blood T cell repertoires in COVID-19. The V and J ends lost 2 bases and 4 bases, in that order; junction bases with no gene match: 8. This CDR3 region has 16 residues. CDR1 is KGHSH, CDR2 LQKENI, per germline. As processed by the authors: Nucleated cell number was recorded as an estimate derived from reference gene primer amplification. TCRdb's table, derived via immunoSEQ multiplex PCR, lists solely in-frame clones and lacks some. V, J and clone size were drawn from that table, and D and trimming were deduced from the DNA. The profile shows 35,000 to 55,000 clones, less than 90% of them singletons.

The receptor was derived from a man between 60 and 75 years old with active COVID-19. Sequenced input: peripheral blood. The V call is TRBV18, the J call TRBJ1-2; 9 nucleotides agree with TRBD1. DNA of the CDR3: TGTGCCAGCTCACCAACAGGGGGCGGCGATAGCTATGGCTACACCTTC. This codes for CASSPTGGGDSYGYTF.